These 23 T cell receptor beta chains came from one sample sequenced in a study of cytomegalovirus exposure and HLA in healthy donors. A multiplex PCR was run with 60 Vbeta primers and 13 Jbeta primers. The method was immunoSEQ multiplex PCR; TCRdb's version includes in-frame clones alone and lacks a portion of them. The sample has around 130,000 clones; just under 80% are singletons. The sample taken for sequencing was PBMCs. These receptors were obtained from a young man in good health and CMV-seronegative.

The chain couples TRBV6-1 to TRBJ2-7; 8 bases map to TRBD1. Germline loops: CDR1 MNHNS, CDR2 SASEGT. Trimming at V came to 4 bases and at J to 2 bases, leaving 4 bases not matched to a gene. The CDR3 loop spans 14 amino acids. The CDR3: CASSAGDRTYEQYF. The CDR3 DNA follows: TGTGCCAGCAGTGCCGGGGACAGGACCTACGAGCAGTACTTC.

The gene calls are TRBV27 and TRBJ2-7, with 8 bases matching TRBD2. V was pared by 8 bases and J by 1 base, with 4 bases of the junction left unmatched. Per germline, CDR1 MNHEY and CDR2 SMNVEV (reference sequence). CDR3 length: 13 amino acids. Here the CDR3 DNA reads TGTGCCAGCCGGCGGGGGGCGTCCTACGAGCAGTACTTC. It yields the protein CASRRGASYEQYF.

The chain employs TRBV21-1 and TRBJ1-1. TRBV21-1 has pseudogene status. CDR3 length: 13 residues. This CDR3 is CASSKGPRGGAFF. In DNA form, the CDR3 reads TGTGCCAGCAGCAAAGGGCCTCGAGGTGGGGCTTTCTTT.

The rearrangement uses TRBV11-2 and TRBJ2-3; D is unclear. V was cut by 1 base and J by 5 bases, with 4 bases left in between. The CDR3 runs to 12 residues. Germline V gene data show CDR1 as SGHAT and CDR2 as FQNNGV. CDR3 bases: TGTGCCAGCAGCTTAGTTCAAGATACGCAGTATTTT. Translation: CASSLVQDTQYF.

This rearrangement joins TRBV7-8 to TRBJ1-2, with 7 positions matching TRBD1. The CDR3 is made up of 17 amino acids. Trimming took 2 bases from V and 6 from J; bases not matched to a gene: 15. From germline, CDR1 is SGHVS and CDR2 FQNEAQ. CDR3 in amino acids: CASSLRDSVISPHGYTF. CDR3 coding DNA: TGTGCCAGCAGCTTACGGGACAGCGTTATATCGCCCCATGGCTACACCTTC.

This chain connects TRBV5-1 to TRBJ2-1; D may be TRBD2 (5 bases). The V and J ends lost 5 bases and 5 bases respectively, with 17 bases between them. The germline V gene has CDR1 SGHRS and CDR2 YFSETQ. The CDR3 is 15 amino acids. Written as DNA, the CDR3 is TGCGCCAGCAGAACCGGAGGTGGTTACAACAATGAGCAGTTCTTC. It specifies CASRTGGGYNNEQFF. Full variable domain (missing parts from reference TRBV5-1 and TRBJ2-1): KAGVTQTPRYLIKTRGQQVTLSCSPISGHRSVSWYQQTPGQGLQFLFEYFSETQRNKGNFPGRFSGRQFSNSRSEMNVSTLELGDSALYLCASRTGGGYNNEQFFGPGTRLTVL.

The chain combines TRBV21-1 with TRBJ2-7; TRBD1 is the table's D call, not checked against the DNA. TRBV21-1 is a listed pseudogene. This CDR3 spans 15 amino acids. CDR3 in amino acids: CASSKNTGVGNEQYF. CDR3 nucleotide sequence: TGTGCCAGCAGCAAGAATACAGGGGTAGGGAACGAGCAGTACTTC.

A single count supports this clone. This chain joins TRBV9 and TRBJ2-1; 12 nucleotides align to TRBD2. CDR3 length: 17 residues. With V trimmed by 0 bases and J by 8 bases, 9 bases remained unmatched. Looked up from germline, CDR1 is SGDLS and CDR2 is YYNGEE. CDR3 in DNA: TGTGCCAGCAGCGTAGTGGGGTCTAGCGGGGGGGCCTATGAGCAGTTCTTC. Translated, it gives CASSVVGSSGGAYEQFF.

This clone was seen a single time. The rearrangement joins TRBV15 to TRBJ2-5; 9 positions match TRBD1. V gave up 0 bases and J gave up 4 bases; unmatched junction bases: 6. The CDR3 runs 16 residues. CDR1 and CDR2 from the germline V gene are LNHNV and YYDKDF (reference sequence). CDR3 nucleotides: TGTGCCACCAGCAGAGATAGGCACAGGGGGCCAGAGACCCAGTACTTC. Its translation is CATSRDRHRGPETQYF. Looking up the rest from reference TRBV15 and TRBJ2-5 gives the full variable domain: DAMVIQNPRYQVTQFGKPVTLSCSQTLNHNVMYWYQQKSSQAPKLLFHYYDKDFNNEADTPDNFQSRRPNTSFCFLDIRSPGLGDTAMYLCATSRDRHRGPETQYFGPGTRLLVL.

This sequence joins TRBV5-6 and TRBJ1-2; D is ambiguous. The ends were cut back, 3 bases at V and 2 bases at J, with 8 bases in the middle. The CDR3 runs 13 residues. The germline V gene has CDR1 SGHDT and CDR2 YYEEEE. In nucleotides, the CDR3 is TGTGCCAGCAGCTATGGCGGGAACTATGGCTACACCTTC. This gives the protein CASSYGGNYGYTF.

DNA of the CDR3: TGTGCCAGCAATCCAGGGGGCTCCTACAATGAGCAGTTCTTC. Protein sequence: CASNPGGSYNEQFF. The chain couples TRBV5-4 to TRBJ2-1; 7 nucleotides align to TRBD1. Losses at the gene ends were 6 bases for V and 0 bases for J; bases not matched to a gene: 3. Germline CDR1 is SGHNT and CDR2 is YYREEE (reference sequence). The CDR3 totals 14 residues.

This chain links TRBV18 with TRBJ2-7; 10 positions match TRBD1. The CDR3 contains 16 residues. CDR1 and CDR2 from the germline V gene are KGHSH and LQKENI. Trimming took 4 bases from V and 5 from J; bases not matched to a gene: 11. CDR3 DNA sequence: TGTGCCAGCTCACACCGGGACAGGGGCTCCCCCCACGAGCAGTACTTC. Translating it yields CASSHRDRGSPHEQYF.

By sample share, this clone is medium-sized (0.01 to 0.1%). Other DNA sequences in the sample encode the same CDR3. The chain couples TRBV15 to TRBJ1-4; 7 nucleotides agree with TRBD1. The germline V gene encodes CDR1 LNHNV and CDR2 YYDKDF (reference sequence). This CDR3 is 14 amino acids long. V gave up 5 bases and J gave up 5 bases; unmatched junction bases: 5. The CDR3 DNA is TGTGCCACCAGCGACGACAGGGTGAATGAAAAACTGTTTTTT. Its translation: CATSDDRVNEKLFF. The entire variable domain, with the rest obtained from reference TRBV15 and TRBJ1-4, is as follows: DAMVIQNPRYQVTQFGKPVTLSCSQTLNHNVMYWYQQKSSQAPKLLFHYYDKDFNNEADTPDNFQSRRPNTSFCFLDIRSPGLGDTAMYLCATSDDRVNEKLFFGSGTQLSVL.

V gene TRBV15 combines with J gene TRBJ2-2; TRBD2 matches 8 bases. CDR1 is LNHNV, CDR2 YYDKDF, per germline (reference sequence). The CDR3 covers 16 residues. After removal of 2 bases from V and 2 bases from J, the junction contained 4 bases not matched to a gene. The CDR3 sequence is CATSRLAGFNTGELFF. The CDR3, as DNA: TGTGCCACCAGCAGATTAGCGGGGTTCAACACCGGGGAGCTGTTTTTT.

J is TRBJ2-5 and V is TRBV7-9; weak D call: TRBD2 (7 bases). Trimming pared 3 bases from V and 7 bases from J, leaving 15 bases between. The CDR3 is 14 residues long. The germline V gene encodes CDR1 SEHNR and CDR2 FQNEAQ (reference sequence). CDR3: CASSFAGEGVTQYF. The DNA for the CDR3 is TGTGCCAGCAGCTTCGCGGGGGAGGGGGTGACCCAGTACTTC.

The chain recombines TRBV4-1 with TRBJ2-7; 8 bases fit TRBD1. The CDR3 length is 13 residues. V dropped 4 bases and J dropped 3; count of bases not matched to a gene: 2. CDR1 and CDR2 from the germline V gene are MGHRA and YSYEKL. The CDR3 nucleotides read TGCGCCAGCAGCCCGGGACAGGTCTACGAGCAGTACTTC. Translated, it gives CASSPGQVYEQYF.

V and J are TRBV7-6 and TRBJ1-5; TRBD1 agrees at 8 bases. There are 16 residues in the CDR3. CDR1 is SGHVS, CDR2 FNYEAQ, per germline. The V segment lost 1 base and the J segment 4 bases; nucleotides outside the gene matches: 6. CDR3 nucleotides: TGTGCCAGCAGCTTAGATCCAGGGGGCAGGAATCAGCCCCAGCATTTT. It translates to CASSLDPGGRNQPQHF.

The table lists this clone with a count of one. The V call is TRBV5-1, the J call TRBJ2-3, with D possibly TRBD2 on 5 matching bases. V lost 0 bases, J lost 6 bases, and 20 bases lay in between. In germline, CDR1 is SGHRS, CDR2 YFSETQ. This CDR3 is built from 17 residues. The CDR3 protein is CASSLAWRWAHEDTQYF. The DNA for the CDR3 is TGCGCCAGCAGCTTGGCCTGGAGGTGGGCTCATGAGGATACGCAGTATTTT. The full variable domain, completed using reference TRBV5-1 and TRBJ2-3, is KAGVTQTPRYLIKTRGQQVTLSCSPISGHRSVSWYQQTPGQGLQFLFEYFSETQRNKGNFPGRFSGRQFSNSRSEMNVSTLELGDSALYLCASSLAWRWAHEDTQYFGPGTRLTVL.

V gene TRBV5-6 combines with J gene TRBJ2-3; no clear D gene. The CDR3 covers 12 residues. In germline, CDR1 is SGHDT, CDR2 YYEEEE. Trimming took off 0 bases at V and 7 bases at J, with 6 bases between the two ends. In nucleotides, the CDR3 is TGTGCCAGCAGCTTGGTGGGCTATACGCAGTATTTT. Amino acid sequence: CASSLVGYTQYF.

This clone was detected a few times. The sample contains more than one DNA sequence encoding this CDR3. This chain uses TRBV19 with TRBJ1-1; D call uncertain. Germline CDR1 and CDR2: LNHDA and SQIVND (reference sequence). CDR3 size: 13 residues. Deletions cut 3 bases from V and 1 base from J, with 6 bases between. The DNA of the CDR3 is TGTGCCAGTAGTATCAGCGGGAACACTGAAGCTTTCTTT. Translating it yields CASSISGNTEAFF.

The V call is TRBV9, the J call TRBJ2-3; D is unclear. Trimming shortened V by 0 bases and J by 4 bases, and 9 bases separated the two germline ends. Germline-derived CDR1 and CDR2 are SGDLS and YYNGEE. The CDR3 is 14 amino acids. The DNA of the CDR3 is TGTGCCAGCAGCGTAGTAGCTTTGGCAGATACGCAGTATTTT. It yields the protein CASSVVALADTQYF.

The rearrangement joins TRBV4-1 to TRBJ2-7; tentatively, D is TRBD2 (6 bases). Germline V gene lookup returns CDR1 MGHRA and CDR2 YSYEKL. CDR3 length: 16 residues. Trimming removed 0 bases from V and 1 base from J, with 13 bases in between. CDR3 protein: CASSQDMPSGSYEQYF. Here the CDR3 DNA reads TGCGCCAGCAGCCAAGATATGCCCAGCGGGTCCTACGAGCAGTACTTC.

The chain employs TRBV7-2 and TRBJ1-5; 8 bases are shared with TRBD1. The CDR3 is made up of 14 amino acids. Germline CDR1 and CDR2: SGHTA and FQGNSA. J was trimmed by 5 bases and V by 2 bases; bases with no gene match: 2. CDR3 nucleotides: TGTGCCAGCAGCTTAAGGACAGGGCATCAGCCCCAGCATTTT. This encodes CASSLRTGHQPQHF.